A single sample is the source of the 22 T cell receptor beta chains below, sequenced in a study of blood T cell repertoires in COVID-19. Method: immunoSEQ multiplex PCR; TCRdb's copy keeps in-frame clones and lacks some. This table holds roughly 210,000 clones, around four fifths found once. Specimen: peripheral blood. The receptors shown here come from a woman aged 80 or over with COVID-19, enrolled during active disease.

The chain employs TRBV12-3 or TRBV12-4 and TRBJ1-5; TRBD1 matches 7 bases. Trimming cost V 6 bases and J 3 bases; bases outside gene matches: 2. CDR3 length equals 13 residues. The CDR3 loop is CASSGQVNQPQHF. The CDR3 region has the DNA TGTGCCAGCAGCGGACAGGTCAATCAGCCCCAGCATTTT.

V gene TRBV18 combines with J gene TRBJ1-1; 10 bases agree with TRBD1. The V gene end was trimmed by 3 bases and the J gene end by 0 bases; junction bases not matched to a gene: 7. CDR3 length: 17 amino acids. Germline values: CDR1 KGHSH, CDR2 LQKENI. The CDR3 loop reads CASSPPGQGSMNTEAFF. The CDR3 DNA reads TGTGCCAGCTCACCGCCGGGACAGGGGTCTATGAACACTGAAGCTTTCTTT.

The chain recombines TRBV30 with TRBJ2-3, with a weak D call TRBD1 (6 bases). This CDR3 spans 13 amino acids. V gave up 0 bases and J gave up 5 bases, with 9 bases separating them. Germline values: CDR1 GTSNPN, CDR2 SVGIG (reference sequence). The CDR3: CAWSVQGVDTQYF. CDR3 bases: TGTGCCTGGAGTGTACAGGGAGTAGATACGCAGTATTTT.

This clone was observed a handful of times. This rearrangement joins TRBV4-1 to TRBJ2-1; D perhaps matches TRBD2 (7 bases). Germline values: CDR1 MGHRA, CDR2 YSYEKL. Trimming shortened V by 0 bases and J by 6 bases, and 15 bases separated the two germline ends. The CDR3 covers 16 residues. In DNA form, the CDR3 reads TGCGCCAGCAGCCAAGATTTGGGGGGGGGCCGCAATGAGCAGTTCTTC. Its translation: CASSQDLGGGRNEQFF.

The rearrangement links TRBV6-5 to TRBJ1-2; D is undetermined. Germline lookup yields CDR1 MNHEY and CDR2 SVGAGI. The CDR3 has 13 residues. The V gene lost 0 bases and the J gene lost 8 bases, with 10 bases spanning the gap. CDR3 bases: TGTGCCAGCAGTTACTCCGGGGTTTCCGGCTACACCTTC. Translated, it gives CASSYSGVSGYTF.

As concerns this clone: This sample includes further DNA sequences coding for the same CDR3. The chain couples TRBV12-3 or TRBV12-4 to TRBJ1-1; unclear D gene. The CDR3 sequence is 13 residues long. Trimming removed 3 bases from V and 1 base from J, with 6 bases in between. The CDR3 here is CASSLRGNTEAFF. The CDR3 DNA reads TGTGCCAGCAGTTTGCGGGGGAACACTGAAGCTTTCTTT.

The chain links TRBV5-1 to TRBJ1-1; D gene ambiguous. Germline CDR1 reads SGHRS; CDR2 reads YFSETQ. The CDR3 contains 13 residues. The V end lost 4 bases, the J end lost 4 bases, and 11 bases lay between the germline ends. CDR3 bases: TGCGCCAGCAGCCTTCGAGGTCCCACTGAAGCTTTCTTT. Translated, it gives CASSLRGPTEAFF.

The V call is TRBV30, the J call TRBJ1-2, with TRBD1 matching over 8 bases. V lost 2 bases to trimming and J lost 2 bases; unmatched junction nucleotides: 13. The germline V gene encodes CDR1 GTSNPN and CDR2 SVGIG (reference sequence). CDR3 size: 17 residues. The DNA of the CDR3 is TGTGCCTGGAGTCGAGACAGGGGTCAGGTCGGAAACTATGGCTACACCTTC. Its protein is CAWSRDRGQVGNYGYTF.

V is TRBV28 and J is TRBJ1-2; 10 nucleotides match TRBD1. Germline assignment: CDR1 MDHEN and CDR2 SYDVKM. The CDR3 spans 17 residues. Trimming removed 4 bases from V and 6 bases from J; junction bases left unmatched: 14. CDR3: CASSSGGDRGRRDGYTF. The CDR3 DNA sequence: TGTGCCAGCAGTTCTGGGGGCGACAGGGGGCGTCGCGATGGCTACACCTTC.

The chain is built from TRBV5-1 and TRBJ1-2; 8 positions agree with TRBD1. The CDR3 contains 14 residues. Germline assignment: CDR1 SGHRS and CDR2 YFSETQ. J was trimmed by 3 bases and V by 5 bases; bases with no gene match: 6. The CDR3 region is CASSLPQGDYGYTF. CDR3 nucleotide sequence: TGCGCCAGCAGTTTACCACAGGGGGACTATGGCTACACCTTC.

The chain employs TRBV2 and TRBJ2-1, with D possibly TRBD2 on 6 matching bases. Trimming shortened V by 3 bases and J by 0 bases, and 9 bases separated the two germline ends. Germline V gene data show CDR1 as SNHLY and CDR2 as FYNNEI. The CDR3 spans 15 residues. The CDR3 DNA sequence: TGTGCCAGCAGTGACGCGGGGAGCTCCTACAATGAGCAGTTCTTC. This translates into CASSDAGSSYNEQFF.

The chain is built from TRBV7-3 and TRBJ1-6; TRBD1 agrees at 7 bases. Germline CDR1 and CDR2: SGHTA and FQGTGA. The J segment lost 6 bases and the V segment lost 1 base, leaving 12 bases of the junction unmatched. CDR3 length: 18 residues. CDR3 DNA: TGTGCCAGCAGCTTAAGAGGCGTTGGGGGACAGACTAATTCACCCCTCCACTTT. Translated: CASSLRGVGGQTNSPLHF.

The V and J genes are TRBV28 and TRBJ1-1; D gene ambiguous. Trimming took 3 bases from V and 6 from J, leaving 11 bases between them. CDR1 MDHEN and CDR2 SYDVKM come from the germline V gene. The CDR3 totals 13 residues. The CDR3 nucleotides are TGTGCCAGCAGTTTGCGGGAGCGGGCTGAAGCTTTCTTT. Residues: CASSLRERAEAFF.

Worth noting for this clone: One junction end does not reproduce the germline sequence, and a read error may be involved. This chain joins TRBV30 and TRBJ1-3; the D gene is possibly TRBD1 (5 bases). This CDR3 has 17 residues. The germline gives CDR1 GTSNPN, CDR2 SVGIG (reference sequence). CDR3 sequence: CAWSSSPPGFTGSTIYF. CDR3 in DNA: TGTGCCTGGAGCTCCTCCCCGCCAGGGTTCACTGGAAGCACCATATATTTT.

The J gene is TRBJ1-5, the V gene TRBV7-8; no clear D gene. V was clipped by 5 bases and J by 10 bases, with 12 bases between them. Germline CDR1 and CDR2: SGHVS and FQNEAQ. The CDR3 totals 12 residues. The DNA of the CDR3 is TGTGCCAGCAGCCCGGTCGAGGGACCCCAGCATTTT. As protein: CASSPVEGPQHF.

The J gene is TRBJ1-1, the V gene TRBV5-1; 7 nucleotides align to TRBD1. Trimming took 0 bases from V and 3 from J; bases not matched to a gene: 11. In germline, CDR1 is SGHRS, CDR2 YFSETQ. The CDR3 is 17 residues long. The CDR3 DNA reads TGCGCCAGCAGCTTGGGGGGCCGTCCGGGACAGCACACTGAAGCTTTCTTT. Its protein product is CASSLGGRPGQHTEAFF.

The chain is built from TRBV5-1 and TRBJ1-5, with 9 nucleotides matching TRBD1. Germline V gives CDR1 SGHRS, CDR2 YFSETQ. With 4 bases clipped from V and 2 bases from J, the junction kept 4 bases outside the gene matches. The CDR3 length is 15 residues. CDR3 sequence (DNA): TGCGCCAGCAGCCCGGGACAGGGACGCAATCAGCCCCAGCATTTT. It codes for CASSPGQGRNQPQHF.

The rearrangement links TRBV6-4 to TRBJ1-2; perhaps TRBD1 as D (5 bases). V lost 1 base, J lost 8 bases, and 17 bases lay in between. Germline V CDR1 and CDR2: MRHNA, SNTAGT. The CDR3 length is 15 residues. CDR3 loop: CASSDYDRAGVGYTF. For the CDR3, the DNA is TGTGCCAGCAGTGACTACGACAGAGCGGGGGTGGGCTACACCTTC.

This chain uses TRBV19 with TRBJ1-2, with 9 bases matching TRBD1. Per germline, CDR1 LNHDA and CDR2 SQIVND (reference sequence). This CDR3 region has 15 residues. V lost 1 base, J lost 8 bases, and 8 bases stayed unmatched. In nucleotides, the CDR3 is TGTGCCAGTAGTATAGTAGACAGGGGGACTTACGGCTACACCTTC. Protein product: CASSIVDRGTYGYTF. The full variable domain, rest sourced from reference TRBV19 and TRBJ1-2, is DGGITQSPKYLFRKEGQNVTLSCEQNLNHDAMYWYRQDPGQGLRLIYYSQIVNDFQKGDIAEGYSVSREKKESFPLTVTSAQKNPTAFYLCASSIVDRGTYGYTFGSGTRLTVV.

This chain links TRBV9 with TRBJ2-1; 7 nucleotides match TRBD1. Unmatched junction bases numbered 5, after V lost 3 bases and J lost 2 bases. The length of the CDR3 is 15 residues. Germline V gene lookup returns CDR1 SGDLS and CDR2 YYNGEE. CDR3 loop: CASSARDRTYNEQFF. CDR3 coding DNA: TGTGCCAGCAGCGCCCGGGACAGAACCTACAATGAGCAGTTCTTC.

The chain has TRBV5-1 and TRBJ2-3; TRBD2 matches 10 bases. CDR1 and CDR2 from the germline V gene are SGHRS and YFSETQ. The CDR3 is made up of 15 amino acids. V trimming: 3 bases; J trimming: 5 bases; junction bases outside the gene matches: 6. CDR3 nucleotide sequence: TGCGCCAGCAGCTGGAGCGGGGGGGCCGAAGATACGCAGTATTTT. Translation gives CASSWSGGAEDTQYF.

This chain uses TRBV5-4 with TRBJ2-3; 10 bases fit TRBD2. CDR1 is SGHNT and CDR2 is YYREEE in the germline V gene (reference sequence). With V trimmed by 2 bases and J by 2 bases, 2 bases remained unmatched. CDR3 size: 15 residues. CDR3 coding DNA: TGTGCCAGCAGCTTAGCGGGGGGGTCCACAGATACGCAGTATTTT. Residues: CASSLAGGSTDTQYF. Full variable domain (rest looked up from reference TRBV5-4 and TRBJ2-3): ETGVTQSPTHLIKTRGQQVTLRCSSQSGHNTVSWYQQALGQGPQFIFQYYREEENGRGNFPPRFSGLQFPNYSSELNVNALELDDSALYLCASSLAGGSTDTQYFGPGTRLTVL.